These T cell receptor beta chains were read from a single sample in a study of blood T cell repertoires in COVID-19. Profiled with immunoSEQ multiplex PCR; TCRdb holds only in-frame clones, not every one. The sample shows more than 250,000 clones, around 90% of them seen only once. Sequencing input: PBMCs or T cells enriched from blood (not recorded which). The receptors were sampled from a woman under 30 with acute COVID-19. Both conserved end residues are trimmed from each CDR3. A D gene is named only where the DNA matches it firmly. Not all rows give a size; the values are once, few, many and, for expanded clones, a class.

v_call	j_call	clone_size	d_call	cdr3_aa
TRBV28	TRBJ2-5	-	-	ASSLLRDKYQETQY
TRBV15	TRBJ1-2	-	TRBD1	ATSRLGQGAYGYT
TRBV2	TRBJ1-2	-	TRBD1	ASRGQGANYGYT
TRBV9	TRBJ2-1	-	TRBD2	ASSVGASGRPRGSDEQF
TRBV5-1	TRBJ2-2	few	TRBD2	ASSLVPGGTGELF
TRBV25-1	TRBJ2-1	few	TRBD2	ASSAPRRTSDYNEQF
TRBV6-2/TRBV6-3	TRBJ1-4	-	-	ASSYSQGIGEKLF
TRBV4-1	TRBJ2-7	-	-	ASSKGPNLPGLAYEQY
TRBV4-1	TRBJ2-2	-	TRBD2	ASSQGGLAGVGTGELF
TRBV28	TRBJ2-7	-	TRBD1	ASRGTGTGDRLEQY
TRBV30	TRBJ2-7	-	TRBD2	ACRTSGPYEQY
TRBV12-5	TRBJ2-4	-	TRBD1	ASGLGGVVKNIQY
TRBV5-1	TRBJ1-2	-	TRBD1	ASKGTGGEGYT
TRBV7-9	TRBJ1-1	-	-	ASSLVGSGGAF
TRBV11-2	TRBJ2-5	-	TRBD1	ASSLRDRGPQETQY
TRBV21-1	TRBJ2-1	-	-	ASSMDLITSGRAEEQF
TRBV4-3	TRBJ1-1	-	-	ASSQQTGLNTEAF
TRBV9	TRBJ1-6	-	-	ASSVEGRNSPLH
TRBV19	TRBJ2-5	-	TRBD1	ASSGQGRETQY
TRBV5-6	TRBJ2-7	few	TRBD1	ASSDDWTGATYEQY
TRBV5-1	TRBJ2-3	-	TRBD2	ASSGTSGRMGTDTQY
TRBV7-3	TRBJ2-5	-	-	ASSPPGKETQY
TRBV18	TRBJ2-3	once	-	ASSPLATDTQY
TRBV28	TRBJ1-1	-	TRBD1	ASRTPGQGGNTEAF
TRBV20-1	TRBJ2-1	once	TRBD2	SASYTGLALNEQF
TRBV10-3	TRBJ1-1	-	-	AISEDLGDYTEAF
TRBV7-7	TRBJ2-1	-	TRBD2	ASSLRTSPPYNEQF
TRBV27	TRBJ2-7	-	TRBD1	ASSSTGTERIEQY
TRBV3-1/TRBV3-2	TRBJ1-1	-	-	ASSQKSFGYAEAF
TRBV7-2	TRBJ2-1	once	TRBD1	ASSQRQGYYNEQF
TRBV7-9	TRBJ2-1	-	-	ASSSSRLRGYSDEQF
TRBV12-3/TRBV12-4	TRBJ1-1	-	TRBD1	ASSSNRGIEAF
TRBV6-6	TRBJ2-7	-	-	ASSSSGRVYYEQY
TRBV30	TRBJ1-5	-	-	AWSNGGGQPQH
TRBV6-5	TRBJ2-2	-	TRBD1	ASSPDRGSSGELF
TRBV6-5	TRBJ2-2	-	-	ASIGTYRTGELF
TRBV20-1	TRBJ1-1	-	-	SASRSGLNTEAF
TRBV6-5	TRBJ1-1	-	TRBD1	ASREQGAHTEAF
TRBV18	TRBJ2-1	-	-	ASSPDSLNNEQF
TRBV3-1/TRBV3-2	TRBJ1-3	-	-	ASSPSGGVSGNTIY
TRBV5-1	TRBJ2-1	-	-	ASSTLYNEQF